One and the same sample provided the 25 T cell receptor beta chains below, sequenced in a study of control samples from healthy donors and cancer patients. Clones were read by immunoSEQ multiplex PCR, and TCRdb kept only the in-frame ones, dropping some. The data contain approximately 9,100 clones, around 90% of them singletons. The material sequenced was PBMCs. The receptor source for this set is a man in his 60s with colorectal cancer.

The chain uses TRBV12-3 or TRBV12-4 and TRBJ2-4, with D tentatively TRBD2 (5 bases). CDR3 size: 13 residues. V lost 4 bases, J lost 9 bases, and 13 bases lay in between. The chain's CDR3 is CASSYSVVGIQYF. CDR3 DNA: TGTGCCAGCAGTTATAGCGTTGTGGGCATTCAGTACTTC.

DNA for the CDR3: TGTGCCAGCAGCTTGAAAGGGGGGGAGGGTGACCTTGAGCAGTACTTC. This sequence encodes CASSLKGGEGDLEQYF. The chain has TRBV7-6 and TRBJ2-7; D is perhaps TRBD2 (7 bases). V was pared by 3 bases and J by 7 bases, with 22 bases between. The germline CDR1 and CDR2 sequences are SGHVS and FNYEAQ. This CDR3 comprises 16 residues.

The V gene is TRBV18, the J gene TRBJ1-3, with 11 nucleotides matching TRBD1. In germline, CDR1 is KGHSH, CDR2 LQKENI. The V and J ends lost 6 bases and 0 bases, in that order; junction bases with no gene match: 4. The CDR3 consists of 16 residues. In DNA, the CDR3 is TGTGCCAGCTCTAGGACAGGGGGCGTCTCTGGAAACACCATATATTTT. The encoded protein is CASSRTGGVSGNTIYF.

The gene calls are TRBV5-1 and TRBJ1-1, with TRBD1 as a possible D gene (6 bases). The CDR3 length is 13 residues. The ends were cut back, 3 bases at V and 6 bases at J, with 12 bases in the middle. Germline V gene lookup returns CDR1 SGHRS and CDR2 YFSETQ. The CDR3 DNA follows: TGCGCCAGCAGCTCAACAGGGAGCGCTGAAGCTTTCTTT. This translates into CASSSTGSAEAFF.

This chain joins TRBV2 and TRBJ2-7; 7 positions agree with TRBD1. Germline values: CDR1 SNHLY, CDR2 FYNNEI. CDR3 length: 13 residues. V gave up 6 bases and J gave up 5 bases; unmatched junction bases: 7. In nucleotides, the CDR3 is TGTGCCAGCAGCGAACCTACAGGGGACGAGCAGTACTTC. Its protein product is CASSEPTGDEQYF.

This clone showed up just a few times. CDR3 loop: CASSYTGVGSPLHF. As DNA, the CDR3 is TGTGCCAGCAGTTACACTGGGGTCGGATCACCCCTCCACTTT. V usage is TRBV6-5 and J usage is TRBJ1-6; D remains unclear. The germline gives CDR1 MNHEY, CDR2 SVGAGI. The CDR3 spans 14 residues. With 2 bases removed from V and 10 bases from J, the gap between germline ends came to 12 bases.

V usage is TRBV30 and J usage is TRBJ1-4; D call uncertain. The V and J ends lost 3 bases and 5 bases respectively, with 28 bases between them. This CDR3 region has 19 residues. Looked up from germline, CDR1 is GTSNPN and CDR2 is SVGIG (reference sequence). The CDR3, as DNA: TGTGCCTGGAGCCCCGTAATTGGACGGGAACGAGCAGAAAATGAAAAACTGTTTTTT. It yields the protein CAWSPVIGRERAENEKLFF. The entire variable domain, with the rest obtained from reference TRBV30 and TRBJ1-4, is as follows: SQTIHQWPATLVQPVGSPLSLECTVEGTSNPNLYWYRQAAGRGLQLLFYSVGIGQISSEVPQNLSASRPQDRQFILSSKKLLLSDSGFYLCAWSPVIGRERAENEKLFFGSGTQLSVL.

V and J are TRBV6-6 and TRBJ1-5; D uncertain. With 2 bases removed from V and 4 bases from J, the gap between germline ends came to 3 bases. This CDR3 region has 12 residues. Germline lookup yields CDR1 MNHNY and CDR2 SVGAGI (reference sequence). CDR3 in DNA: TGTGCCAGCAGTTACGAGAATCAGCCCCAGCATTTT. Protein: CASSYENQPQHF.

This chain's CDR3 is CASSLWGTNSGNTIYF. The DNA for the CDR3 is TGTGCCAGCAGCCTTTGGGGGACAAACTCTGGAAACACCATATATTTT. The genes are TRBV3-1 (or the pseudogene TRBV3-2) and TRBJ1-3, with TRBD1 as a possible D gene (6 bases). CDR1 and CDR2 (germline): LGHDT, YNNKEL (reference sequence). The CDR3 has 16 residues. With 4 bases removed from V and 0 bases from J, the gap between germline ends came to 13 bases.

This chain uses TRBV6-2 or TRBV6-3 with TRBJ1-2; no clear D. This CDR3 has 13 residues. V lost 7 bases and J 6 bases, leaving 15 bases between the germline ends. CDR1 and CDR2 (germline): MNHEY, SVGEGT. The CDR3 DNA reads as TGTGCCAGCACCCCACGGGCAGGCCATGGCTACACCTTC. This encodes CASTPRAGHGYTF.

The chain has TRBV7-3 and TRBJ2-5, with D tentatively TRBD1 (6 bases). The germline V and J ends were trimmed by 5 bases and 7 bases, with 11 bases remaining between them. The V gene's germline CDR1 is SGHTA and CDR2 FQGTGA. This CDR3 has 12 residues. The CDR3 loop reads CASSTGSGTQYF. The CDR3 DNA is TGTGCCAGCAGCACAGGGTCAGGGACCCAGTACTTC. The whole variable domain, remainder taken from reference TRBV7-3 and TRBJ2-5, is GAGVSQTPSNKVTEKGKYVELRCDPISGHTALYWYRQSLGQGPEFLIYFQGTGAADDSGLPNDRFFAVRPEGSVSTLKIQRTERGDSAVYLCASSTGSGTQYFGPGTRLLVL.

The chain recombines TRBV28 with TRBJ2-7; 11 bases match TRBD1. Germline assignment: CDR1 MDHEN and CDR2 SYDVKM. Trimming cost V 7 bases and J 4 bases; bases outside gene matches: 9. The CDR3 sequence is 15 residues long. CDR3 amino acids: CASTTLRDRGYEQYF. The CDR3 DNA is TGTGCCAGCACTACCCTCCGGGACAGGGGGTACGAGCAGTACTTC.

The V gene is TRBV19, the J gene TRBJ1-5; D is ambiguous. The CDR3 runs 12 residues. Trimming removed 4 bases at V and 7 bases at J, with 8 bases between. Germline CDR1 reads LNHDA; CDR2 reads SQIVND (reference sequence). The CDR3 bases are TGTGCCAGTAGTACCCAAAGGCAGCCCCAGCATTTT. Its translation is CASSTQRQPQHF.

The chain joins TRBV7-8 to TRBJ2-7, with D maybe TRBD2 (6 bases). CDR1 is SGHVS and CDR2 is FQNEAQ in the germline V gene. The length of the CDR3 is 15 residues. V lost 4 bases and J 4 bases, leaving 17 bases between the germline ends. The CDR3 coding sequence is TGTGCCAGCAGCTCGCAGGGTGGAGGGGCTTACGAGCAGTACTTC. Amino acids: CASSSQGGGAYEQYF.

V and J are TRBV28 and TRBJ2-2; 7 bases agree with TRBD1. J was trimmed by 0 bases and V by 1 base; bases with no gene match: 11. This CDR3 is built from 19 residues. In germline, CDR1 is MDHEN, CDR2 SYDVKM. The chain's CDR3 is CASSLFIDRDLSNTGELFF. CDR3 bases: TGTGCCAGCAGTTTATTCATCGACAGGGATCTTTCGAACACCGGGGAGCTGTTTTTT.

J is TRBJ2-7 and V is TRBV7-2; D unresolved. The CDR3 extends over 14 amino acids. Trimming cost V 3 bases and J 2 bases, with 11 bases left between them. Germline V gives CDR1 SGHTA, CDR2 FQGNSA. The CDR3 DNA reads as TGTGCCAGCAGCTTGTATCCACGCACCTACGAGCAGTACTTC. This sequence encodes CASSLYPRTYEQYF. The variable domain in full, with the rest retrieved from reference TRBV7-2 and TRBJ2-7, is GAGVSQSPSNKVTEKGKDVELRCDPISGHTALYWYRQSLGQGLEFLIYFQGNSAPDKSGLPSDRFSAERTGGSVSTLTIQRTQQEDSAVYLCASSLYPRTYEQYFGPGTRLTVT.

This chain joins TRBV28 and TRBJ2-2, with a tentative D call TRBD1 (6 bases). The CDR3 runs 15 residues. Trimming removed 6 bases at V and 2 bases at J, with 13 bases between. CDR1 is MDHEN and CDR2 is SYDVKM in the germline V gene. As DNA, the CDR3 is TGTGCCAGCAGCGTACAGGGAAGTAACACCGGGGAGCTGTTTTTT. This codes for CASSVQGSNTGELFF. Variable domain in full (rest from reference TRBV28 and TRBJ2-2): DVKVTQSSRYLVKRTGEKVFLECVQDMDHENMFWYRQDPGLGLRLIYFSYDVKMKEKGDIPEGYSVSREKKERFSLILESASTNQTSMYLCASSVQGSNTGELFFGEGSRLTVL.

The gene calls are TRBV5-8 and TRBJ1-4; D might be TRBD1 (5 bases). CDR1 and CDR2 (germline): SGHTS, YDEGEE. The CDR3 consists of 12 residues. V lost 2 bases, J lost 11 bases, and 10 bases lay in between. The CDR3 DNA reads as TGTGCCAGCAGCTTCGTCCGGGGCAAACTGTTTTTT. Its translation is CASSFVRGKLFF.

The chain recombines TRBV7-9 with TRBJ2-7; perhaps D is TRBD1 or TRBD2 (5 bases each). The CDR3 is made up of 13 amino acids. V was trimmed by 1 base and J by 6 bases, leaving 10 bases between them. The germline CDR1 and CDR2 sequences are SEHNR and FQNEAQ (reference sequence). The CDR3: CASSLVPGTEQYF. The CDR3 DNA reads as TGTGCCAGCAGCTTAGTACCAGGGACCGAGCAGTACTTC. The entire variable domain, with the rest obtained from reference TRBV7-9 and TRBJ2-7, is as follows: DTGVSQNPRHKITKRGQNVTFRCDPISEHNRLYWYRQTLGQGPEFLTYFQNEAQLEKSRLLSDRFSAERPKGSFSTLEIQRTEQGDSAMYLCASSLVPGTEQYFGPGTRLTVT.

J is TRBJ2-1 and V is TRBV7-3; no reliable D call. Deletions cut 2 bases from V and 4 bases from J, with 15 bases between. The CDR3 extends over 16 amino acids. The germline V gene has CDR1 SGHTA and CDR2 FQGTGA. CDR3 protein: CASSLSGGTPYNEQFF. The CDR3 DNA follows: TGTGCCAGCAGCTTATCGGGCGGAACTCCTTACAATGAGCAGTTCTTC.

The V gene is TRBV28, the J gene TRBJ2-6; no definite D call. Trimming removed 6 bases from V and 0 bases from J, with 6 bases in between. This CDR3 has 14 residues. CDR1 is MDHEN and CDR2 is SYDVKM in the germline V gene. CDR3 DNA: TGTGCCAGCAGCCCATTCTCTGGGGCCAACGTCCTGACTTTC. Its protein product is CASSPFSGANVLTF.

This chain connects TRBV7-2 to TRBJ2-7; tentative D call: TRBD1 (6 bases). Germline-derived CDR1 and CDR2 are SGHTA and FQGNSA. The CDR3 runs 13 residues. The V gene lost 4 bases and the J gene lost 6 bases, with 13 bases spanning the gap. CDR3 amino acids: CASSSQGQGEQYF. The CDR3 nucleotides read TGTGCCAGCAGCTCCCAGGGACAAGGCGAGCAGTACTTC.

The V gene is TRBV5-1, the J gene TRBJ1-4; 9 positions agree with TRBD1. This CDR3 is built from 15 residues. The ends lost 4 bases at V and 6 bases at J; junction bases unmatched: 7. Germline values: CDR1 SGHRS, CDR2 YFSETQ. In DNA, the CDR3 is TGCGCCAGCAGCCAATCCGGGACAGGGCATGAAAAACTGTTTTTT. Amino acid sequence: CASSQSGTGHEKLFF. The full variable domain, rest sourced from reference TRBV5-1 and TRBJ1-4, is KAGVTQTPRYLIKTRGQQVTLSCSPISGHRSVSWYQQTPGQGLQFLFEYFSETQRNKGNFPGRFSGRQFSNSRSEMNVSTLELGDSALYLCASSQSGTGHEKLFFGSGTQLSVL.

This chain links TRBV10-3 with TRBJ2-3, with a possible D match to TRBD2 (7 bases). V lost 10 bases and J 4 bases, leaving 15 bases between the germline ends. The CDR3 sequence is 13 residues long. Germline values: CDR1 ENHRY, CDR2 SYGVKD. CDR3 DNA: TGTGCCACGGGGGGCGGGCTCGCAGATACGCAGTATTTT. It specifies CATGGGLADTQYF.

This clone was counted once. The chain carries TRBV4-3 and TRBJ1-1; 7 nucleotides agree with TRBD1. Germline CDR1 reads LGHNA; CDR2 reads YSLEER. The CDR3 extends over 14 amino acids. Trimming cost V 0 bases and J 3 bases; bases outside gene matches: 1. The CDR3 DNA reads TGCGCCAGCAGCCAAGACAGGGGGGACACTGAAGCTTTCTTT. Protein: CASSQDRGDTEAFF.